This T cell receptor (beta chain) was sequenced during a study of shared clonotypes between healthy human individuals. Study results and caveats: With a handful of donors compared, approximately 5.5% of naive CD4 clonotypes were shared. There were few donors, and this limited the genetic and exposure-history diversity represented.

Naive CD8 populations comprised CD45RO-negative cells positively selected for CCR7, excluding terminally differentiated effector memory CD45RA+ cells. Healthy and HIV-negative, the adult donors had no recent acute infections or vaccinations. In regard to this clone: Its specificity is not known.

Sequencing used immunoSEQ multiplex PCR; TCRdb keeps in-frame clones, though not all of them. The table records 1.5 million to 2.5 million clones, about 94% of them present only once. The CDR3 spans 16 residues. Germline CDR1 is MNHEY and CDR2 is SVGAGI. J gave up 1 base and V 2 bases, and 6 bases lay outside the gene matches. Sequencing used naive CD8+ T cells sorted from blood. The V and J genes are TRBV6-5 and TRBJ1-1, with TRBD1 matching over 8 bases. This sequence originates from a man between 18 and 29 years old in good health. The CDR3 DNA follows: TGTGCCAGCAGTTACGCCGGGACAGGACAGAACACTGAAGCTTTCTTT. It encodes CASSYAGTGQNTEAFF.